This T cell receptor (beta chain) was identified in a study of T cell responses to AZD1222 COVID-19 vaccine. The study, taken as a whole, reports: Baseline serology detected seropositivity in only 5 to 7 AZD1222 recipients. Two doses of AZD1222 preceded a rise in Spike-specific TCR breadth and depth. Samples come after the peak T cell response, not at day 14.

The CDR3 totals 15 residues. Trimming removed 1 base from V and 0 bases from J; junction bases left unmatched: 0. Per germline, CDR1 SGHVS and CDR2 FNYEAQ. On this clone itself: Its cognate antigen is unknown.

Some clones are missing from TCRdb's copy, which holds only in-frame ones; the method was immunoSEQ multiplex PCR. In the table there are roughly 90,000 clones, around 87% of which are singletons. This specimen was peripheral blood, taken 28 days after the second AZD1222 dose. The J gene is TRBJ1-1, the V gene TRBV7-6, with 9 positions matching TRBD1. The sequence derives from an adult who received the AZD1222 COVID-19 vaccine. CDR3 DNA sequence: TGTGCCAGCAGCTTAGGGACAGGGGTGAACACTGAAGCTTTCTTT. Translated, it gives CASSLGTGVNTEAFF.